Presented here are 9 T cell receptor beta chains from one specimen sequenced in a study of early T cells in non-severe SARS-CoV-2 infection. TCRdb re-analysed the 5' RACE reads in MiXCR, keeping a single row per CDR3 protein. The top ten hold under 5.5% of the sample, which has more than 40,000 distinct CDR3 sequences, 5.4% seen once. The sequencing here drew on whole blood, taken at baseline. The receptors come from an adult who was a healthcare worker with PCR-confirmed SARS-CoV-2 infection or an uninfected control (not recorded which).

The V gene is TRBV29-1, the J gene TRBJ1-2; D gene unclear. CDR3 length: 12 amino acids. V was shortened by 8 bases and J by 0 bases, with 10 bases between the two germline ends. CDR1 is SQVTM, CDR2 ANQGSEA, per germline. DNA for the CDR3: TGCAGCTTACGTACTTCTAACTATGGCTACACCTTC. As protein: CSLRTSNYGYTF. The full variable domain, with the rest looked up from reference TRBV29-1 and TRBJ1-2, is SAVISQKPSRDICQRGTSLTIQCQVDSQVTMMFWYRQQPGQSLTLIATANQGSEATYESGFVIDKFPISRPNLTFSTLTVSNMSPEDSSIYLCSLRTSNYGYTFGSGTRLTVV.

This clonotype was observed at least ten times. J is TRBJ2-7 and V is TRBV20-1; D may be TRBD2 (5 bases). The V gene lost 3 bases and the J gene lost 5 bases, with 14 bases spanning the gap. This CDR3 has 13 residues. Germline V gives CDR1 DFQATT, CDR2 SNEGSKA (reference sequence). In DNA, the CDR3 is TGCAGTGCTAGCCTGCGGGCAGCCAACGAGCAGTACTTC. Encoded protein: CSASLRAANEQYF.

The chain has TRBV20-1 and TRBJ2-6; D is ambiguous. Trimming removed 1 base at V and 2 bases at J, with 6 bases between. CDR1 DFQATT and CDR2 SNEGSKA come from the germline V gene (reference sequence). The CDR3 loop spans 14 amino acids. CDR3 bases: TGCAGTGCTAGAGTCTTTACTGGGGCCAACGTCCTGACTTTC. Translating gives CSARVFTGANVLTF.

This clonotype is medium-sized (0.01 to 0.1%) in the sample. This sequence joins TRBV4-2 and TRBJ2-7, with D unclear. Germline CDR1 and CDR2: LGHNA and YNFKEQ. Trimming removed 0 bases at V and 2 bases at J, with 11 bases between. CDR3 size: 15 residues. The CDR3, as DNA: TGTGCCAGCAGCCAAGAGGTCGGCAGTCCCTACGAGCAGTACTTC. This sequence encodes CASSQEVGSPYEQYF.

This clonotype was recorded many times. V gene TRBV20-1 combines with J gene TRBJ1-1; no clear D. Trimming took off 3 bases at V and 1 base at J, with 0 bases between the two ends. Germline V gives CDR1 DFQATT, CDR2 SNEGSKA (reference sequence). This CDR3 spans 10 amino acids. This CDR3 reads CSARNTEAFF. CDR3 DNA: TGCAGTGCTAGGAACACTGAAGCTTTCTTT.

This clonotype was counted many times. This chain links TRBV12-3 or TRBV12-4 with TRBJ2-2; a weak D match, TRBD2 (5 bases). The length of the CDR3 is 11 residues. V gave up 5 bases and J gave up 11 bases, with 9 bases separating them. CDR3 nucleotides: TGTGCCAGCAGTCGGAGCGGAGAGCTGTTTTTT. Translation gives CASSRSGELFF.

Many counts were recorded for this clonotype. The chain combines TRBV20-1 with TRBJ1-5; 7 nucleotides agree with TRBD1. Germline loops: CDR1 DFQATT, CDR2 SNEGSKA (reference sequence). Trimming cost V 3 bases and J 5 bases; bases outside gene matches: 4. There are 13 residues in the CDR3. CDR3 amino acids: CSASDRAHQPQHF. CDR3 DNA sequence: TGCAGTGCTAGCGACAGGGCTCATCAGCCCCAGCATTTT.

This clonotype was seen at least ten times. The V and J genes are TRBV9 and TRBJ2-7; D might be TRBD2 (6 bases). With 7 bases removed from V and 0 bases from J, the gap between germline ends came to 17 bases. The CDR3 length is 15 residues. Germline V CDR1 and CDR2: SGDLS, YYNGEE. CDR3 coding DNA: TGTGCCAGCTCCCTTGGGGGAGGAGCCTCCTACGAGCAGTACTTC. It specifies CASSLGGGASYEQYF.

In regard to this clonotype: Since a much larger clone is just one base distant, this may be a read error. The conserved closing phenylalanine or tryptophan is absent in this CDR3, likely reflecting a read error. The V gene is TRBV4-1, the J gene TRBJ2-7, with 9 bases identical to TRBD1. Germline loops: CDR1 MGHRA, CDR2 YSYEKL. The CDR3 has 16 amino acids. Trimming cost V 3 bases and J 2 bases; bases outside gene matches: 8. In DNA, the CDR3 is TGCGCCAGCAGCCACCCCGGGACAGGGAGCCCCTACGAGCAGTACTCC. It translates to CASSHPGTGSPYEQYS.